These 9 T cell receptor beta chains were sequenced from one sample in a study of shared clonotypes between healthy human individuals. Sequencing used immunoSEQ multiplex PCR; TCRdb keeps in-frame clones, though not all of them. The sample shows about 2 million clones, roughly 94% of them seen only once. Naive CD8 cells were CD45RO-negative, positively selected for CCR7, excluding terminally differentiated effector memory CD45RA+ cells. The specimen sequenced was naive CD8+ T cells sorted from blood. The receptors stem from a man aged 18 to 29 in good health.

This chain uses TRBV4-1 with TRBJ2-7; possibly TRBD2 for D (5 bases). This CDR3 region has 15 residues. V lost 0 bases to trimming and J lost 3 bases, with 12 bases between them. The germline gives CDR1 MGHRA, CDR2 YSYEKL. Here the CDR3 DNA reads TGCGCCAGCAGCCAAGATGAGGAGGAGTACTACGAGCAGTACTTC. Protein sequence: CASSQDEEEYYEQYF.

V usage is TRBV11-2 and J usage is TRBJ2-1; either TRBD1 or TRBD2 may supply D (5 bases each). Germline CDR1 reads SGHAT; CDR2 reads FQNNGV. This CDR3 comprises 15 residues. Trimming took 5 bases from V and 6 from J, leaving 17 bases between them. CDR3 nucleotide sequence: TGTGCCAGCAGCCCCCAAGGGGCCGGGATCAATGAGCAGTTCTTC. Translated, it gives CASSPQGAGINEQFF.

The J gene is TRBJ2-7, the V gene TRBV28, with D tentatively TRBD2 (6 bases). CDR3 size: 14 residues. Germline loops: CDR1 MDHEN, CDR2 SYDVKM. The V end was cut by 7 bases, the J end by 9 bases, with 22 bases between. In DNA form, the CDR3 reads TGTGCCAGCACTGAAGGAGGGCTCAGTGTCGGGCAGTACTTC. The encoded protein is CASTEGGLSVGQYF. Looking up the rest from reference TRBV28 and TRBJ2-7 gives the full variable domain: DVKVTQSSRYLVKRTGEKVFLECVQDMDHENMFWYRQDPGLGLRLIYFSYDVKMKEKGDIPEGYSVSREKKERFSLILESASTNQTSMYLCASTEGGLSVGQYFGPGTRLTVT.

Turning to this clone: Other DNA sequences within the sample encode an identical CDR3. The V gene is TRBV9, the J gene TRBJ2-7; 11 bases align to TRBD2. Germline V gene lookup returns CDR1 SGDLS and CDR2 YYNGEE. V dropped 4 bases and J dropped 2; count of bases not matched to a gene: 5. This CDR3 is built from 15 residues. The CDR3 DNA is TGTGCCAGCAGCCCAGGGACTAGCGGCGCCTACGAGCAGTACTTC. Translation: CASSPGTSGAYEQYF. Looking up the rest from reference TRBV9 and TRBJ2-7 gives the full variable domain: DSGVTQTPKHLITATGQRVTLRCSPRSGDLSVYWYQQSLDQGLQFLIQYYNGEERAKGNILERFSAQQFPDLHSELNLSSLELGDSALYFCASSPGTSGAYEQYFGPGTRLTVT.

The V and J genes are TRBV9 and TRBJ2-3; 9 bases are shared with TRBD2. The CDR3 extends over 14 amino acids. With V trimmed by 6 bases and J by 1 base, 3 bases remained unmatched. Germline V gives CDR1 SGDLS, CDR2 YYNGEE. The CDR3 coding sequence is TGTGCCAGCAACATAGCGGGGGGCACAGATACGCAGTATTTT. Encoded protein: CASNIAGGTDTQYF.

The rearrangement joins TRBV28 to TRBJ1-2; TRBD1 matches 8 bases. The germline gives CDR1 MDHEN, CDR2 SYDVKM. The V segment lost 3 bases and the J segment 0 bases; nucleotides outside the gene matches: 6. The CDR3 length is 16 residues. CDR3 DNA sequence: TGTGCCAGCAGTTTGCCAGGGGGCTTCACTAACTATGGCTACACCTTC. Its translation: CASSLPGGFTNYGYTF.

The rearrangement links TRBV28 to TRBJ1-1; D possibly corresponds to TRBD1 (6 bases). This CDR3 contains 13 residues. With 6 bases removed from V and 3 bases from J, the gap between germline ends came to 11 bases. Germline V CDR1 and CDR2: MDHEN, SYDVKM. CDR3 nucleotide sequence: TGTGCCAGCAGGAGTAACAGGGACACTGAAGCTTTCTTT. It is translated as CASRSNRDTEAFF.

This sequence joins TRBV19 and TRBJ2-1, with TRBD1 matching 7 bases. Trimming cost V 6 bases and J 5 bases; bases outside gene matches: 19. CDR1 is LNHDA and CDR2 is SQIVND in the germline V gene (reference sequence). CDR3 length equals 18 residues. The CDR3 loop reads CASRVRQGLAFNDNEQFF. In nucleotides, the CDR3 is TGTGCCAGTAGGGTTCGACAGGGCTTGGCCTTTAACGACAATGAGCAGTTCTTC.

This chain links TRBV10-3 with TRBJ2-3; D is unclear. CDR1 ENHRY and CDR2 SYGVKD come from the germline V gene. This CDR3 spans 12 amino acids. Trimming left V 6 bases short and J 7 bases short, with 11 bases between. Here the CDR3 DNA reads TGTGCCATCAGCCCTCCAGGTCATACGCAGTATTTT. Protein: CAISPPGHTQYF.